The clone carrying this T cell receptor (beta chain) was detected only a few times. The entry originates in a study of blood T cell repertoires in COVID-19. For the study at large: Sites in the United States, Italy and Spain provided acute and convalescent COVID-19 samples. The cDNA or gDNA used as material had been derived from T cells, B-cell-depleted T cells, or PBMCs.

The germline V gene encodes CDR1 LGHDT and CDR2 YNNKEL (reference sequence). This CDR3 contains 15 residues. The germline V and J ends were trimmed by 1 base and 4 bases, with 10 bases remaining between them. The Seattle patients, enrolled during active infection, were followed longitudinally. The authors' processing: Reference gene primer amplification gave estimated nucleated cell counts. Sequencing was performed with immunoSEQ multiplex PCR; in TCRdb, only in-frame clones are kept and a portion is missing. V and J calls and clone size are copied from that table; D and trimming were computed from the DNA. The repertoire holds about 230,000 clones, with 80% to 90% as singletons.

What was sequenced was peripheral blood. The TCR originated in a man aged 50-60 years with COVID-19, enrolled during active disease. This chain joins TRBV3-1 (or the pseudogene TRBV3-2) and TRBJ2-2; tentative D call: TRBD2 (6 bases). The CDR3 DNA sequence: TGTGCCAGCAGCCAAGTCGGGAGTGGCACCGGGGAGCTGTTTTTT. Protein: CASSQVGSGTGELFF.